The next 20 T cell receptor beta chains were all read from a single sample in a study of type 1 and type 2 diabetes patients. Genomic DNA was the PCR template. The TCR beta CDR3 region was amplified using 30 forward and 13 reverse primers. TCRdb re-called the multiplex PCR reads through MiXCR, storing one row per CDR3 protein. This table has 250,000 or so distinct CDR3 sequences, around 47% appearing once. Sequenced input: peripheral blood mononuclear cells (PBMCs). These receptors all stem from a man younger than 35 with type 2 diabetes.

The V and J genes are TRBV19 and TRBJ2-1; D gene unclear. There are 14 residues in the CDR3. Between the trimmed V and J ends, which lost 5 bases and 4 bases, there was a span of 12 bases. CDR1 LNHDA and CDR2 SQIVND come from the germline V gene (reference sequence). CDR3 in DNA: TGTGCCAGTAGTCCCCACCCCTCTTACAATGAGCAGTTCTTC. Translated, it gives CASSPHPSYNEQFF.

This chain joins TRBV12-3 or TRBV12-4 and TRBJ1-1; D is unclear. V was shortened by 6 bases and J by 4 bases, with 15 bases between the two germline ends. The CDR3 loop spans 14 amino acids. Here the CDR3 reads CASSLLDGFTEAFF. CDR3 coding DNA: TGTGCCAGCAGCCTCCTGGATGGGTTCACTGAAGCTTTCTTT.

In its sample, this clonotype was seen a few times. This chain joins TRBV15 and TRBJ2-7; D is perhaps TRBD2 (6 bases). Germline V CDR1 and CDR2: LNHNV, YYDKDF (reference sequence). Trimming pared 3 bases from V and 3 bases from J, leaving 18 bases between. This CDR3 has 16 residues. The CDR3 spells CATSRDFGSRLYEQYF. The CDR3 region has the DNA TGTGCCACCAGCAGGGACTTCGGGAGCCGTCTCTACGAGCAGTACTTC.

The V gene is TRBV27, the J gene TRBJ1-1; 9 bases are a match to TRBD1. The ends lost 2 bases at V and 5 bases at J; junction bases unmatched: 3. This CDR3 comprises 14 residues. CDR1 and CDR2 from the germline V gene are MNHEY and SMNVEV (reference sequence). The CDR3 spells CASSLRTGVTEAFF. The CDR3 coding sequence is TGTGCCAGCAGTTTACGGACAGGGGTGACTGAAGCTTTCTTT.

This clonotype was picked up a small number of times. This chain uses TRBV7-3 with TRBJ2-3, with D perhaps matching TRBD2 (7 bases). The V and J ends lost 4 bases and 2 bases respectively, with 16 bases between them. The CDR3 extends over 16 amino acids. Looked up from germline, CDR1 is SGHTA and CDR2 is FQGTGA. CDR3 nucleotides: TGTGCCAGCAGCTATGGGGCTCGGGGGGCCACAGATACGCAGTATTTT. Translating gives CASSYGARGATDTQYF.

This clonotype was counted at least ten times. The genes are TRBV27 and TRBJ1-6, with 10 bases fitting TRBD1. V lost 3 bases and J lost 7; bases outside the gene matches: 6. The CDR3 is 16 amino acids. Germline lookup yields CDR1 MNHEY and CDR2 SMNVEV (reference sequence). The CDR3 reads CASSFRTGGFNSPLHF. Here the CDR3 DNA reads TGTGCCAGCAGTTTTAGGACAGGGGGATTCAATTCACCCCTCCACTTT.

This clonotype was recorded once. The chain employs TRBV24-1 and TRBJ1-5; TRBD1 aligns across 8 bases. The CDR3 runs 17 residues. After removal of 2 bases from V and 5 bases from J, the junction contained 10 bases not matched to a gene. Germline V gene sequence: CDR1 KGHDR, CDR2 SFDVKD. The chain's CDR3 is CATSDSGQVELDQPQHF. CDR3 nucleotides: TGTGCCACCAGTGATTCGGGACAGGTCGAGTTGGATCAGCCCCAGCATTTT.

This chain links TRBV2 with TRBJ1-1, with D perhaps matching TRBD1 (5 bases). V was shortened by 9 bases and J by 1 base, with 18 bases between the two germline ends. The CDR3 loop spans 15 amino acids. The germline V gene has CDR1 SNHLY and CDR2 FYNNEI. The CDR3 loop is CASSSLRQKNTEAFF. The CDR3, as DNA: TGTGCCAGTAGCTCCCTCAGACAGAAGAACACTGAAGCTTTCTTT.

This clonotype was detected a few times. The chain uses TRBV29-1 and TRBJ2-1, with D maybe TRBD2 (6 bases). Germline V CDR1 and CDR2: SQVTM, ANQGSEA. With 6 bases removed from V and 8 bases from J, the gap between germline ends came to 14 bases. The CDR3 loop spans 12 amino acids. CDR3 DNA sequence: TGCAGCGTCGACAGACTAGGGGATGAGCAGTTCTTC. This translates into CSVDRLGDEQFF.

The chain uses TRBV7-3 and TRBJ2-1; a weak D match, TRBD1 (6 bases). The CDR3 runs to 13 residues. V dropped 2 bases and J dropped 7 bases, with 9 bases sitting between them. In germline, CDR1 is SGHTA, CDR2 FQGTGA. The CDR3: CASSLGGQNEQFF. Here the CDR3 DNA reads TGTGCCAGCAGCTTAGGGGGCCAAAATGAGCAGTTCTTC.

Turning to this clonotype: A read error is possible here, since a much larger clone lies one base away. This rearrangement joins TRBV2 to TRBJ1-1, with D unclear. Trimming shortened V by 4 bases and J by 1 base, and 13 bases separated the two germline ends. The CDR3 loop spans 15 amino acids. The germline V gene has CDR1 SNHLY and CDR2 FYNNEI. The CDR3 nucleotides read TGTGCCAGCAGTGCGAGCGGGTTACAGAACACTGAAGCTTTCTTT. It encodes CASSASGLQNTEAFF.

V usage is TRBV4-1 and J usage is TRBJ1-5; unclear D gene. Germline lookup yields CDR1 MGHRA and CDR2 YSYEKL. V gave up 2 bases and J gave up 7 bases, with 15 bases separating them. The CDR3 is made up of 15 amino acids. The CDR3 loop is CASSQMSGSNQPQHF. The CDR3 nucleotides are TGCGCCAGCAGCCAAATGTCAGGATCTAACCAGCCCCAGCATTTT.

This sequence joins TRBV7-8 and TRBJ2-5; D gene ambiguous. V lost 1 base, J lost 5 bases, and 5 bases lay in between. Germline V lookup: CDR1 SGHVS, CDR2 FQNEAQ. This CDR3 comprises 12 residues. The CDR3 loop reads CASSLEPETQYF. The CDR3, as DNA: TGTGCCAGCAGCTTAGAGCCCGAGACCCAGTACTTC.

The table lists this clonotype with a few counts. The chain links TRBV4-1 to TRBJ2-7, with TRBD2 matching over 13 bases. Germline V gene lookup returns CDR1 MGHRA and CDR2 YSYEKL. With V trimmed by 4 bases and J by 6 bases, 6 bases remained unmatched. The CDR3 sequence is 15 residues long. CDR3 DNA: TGCGCCAGCAGCCCAGGACTAGCGGGAGTAAGCGAGCAGTACTTC. Its translation is CASSPGLAGVSEQYF.

The CDR3 sequence: CASSALQGRDGYTF. The CDR3, as DNA: TGTGCCAGCAGCGCTCTACAGGGACGGGACGGCTACACCTTC. The chain links TRBV9 to TRBJ1-2; possibly TRBD1 for D (6 bases). CDR3 length: 14 residues. The V gene's germline CDR1 is SGDLS and CDR2 YYNGEE. Trimming cost V 3 bases and J 8 bases, with 17 bases left between them.

This clonotype was seen more than once but under ten times. The chain links TRBV4-3 to TRBJ1-1; no firm D call. The CDR3 consists of 15 residues. The V and J ends lost 0 bases and 1 base respectively, with 9 bases between them. Germline V CDR1 and CDR2: LGHNA, YSLEER. CDR3 nucleotides: TGCGCCAGCAGCCAAGATAGGGCCGGGAACACTGAAGCTTTCTTT. Translating gives CASSQDRAGNTEAFF.

V is TRBV20-1 and J is TRBJ2-3; D is ambiguous. Germline V gene data show CDR1 as DFQATT and CDR2 as SNEGSKA (reference sequence). The CDR3 is made up of 15 amino acids. The V end was cut by 4 bases, the J end by 0 bases, with 14 bases between. The CDR3 region is CSAINIKTSTDTQYF. The CDR3 nucleotides are TGCAGTGCTATAAACATAAAAACTAGCACAGATACGCAGTATTTT.

This clonotype was recorded once. J is TRBJ2-5 and V is TRBV27; D tentatively reads TRBD1 or TRBD2 (5 bases each). In germline, CDR1 is MNHEY, CDR2 SMNVEV (reference sequence). V was shortened by 2 bases and J by 4 bases, with 14 bases between the two germline ends. The length of the CDR3 is 15 residues. The CDR3 is CASSLLRGGGETQYF. CDR3 bases: TGTGCCAGCAGTTTACTGAGGGGCGGTGGAGAGACCCAGTACTTC.

This clonotype was observed a few times. The chain uses TRBV12-3 or TRBV12-4 and TRBJ2-7; D uncertain. This CDR3 has 13 residues. Trimming removed 4 bases at V and 3 bases at J, with 10 bases between. In DNA form, the CDR3 reads TGTGCCAGCAGTTCACACCCAAACTACGAGCAGTACTTC. It specifies CASSSHPNYEQYF.

This clonotype showed up just a few times. This chain uses TRBV30 with TRBJ2-2; 11 bases align to TRBD1. The J segment lost 9 bases and the V segment lost 4 bases, leaving 7 bases of the junction unmatched. Germline loops: CDR1 GTSNPN, CDR2 SVGIG (reference sequence). The CDR3 loop spans 14 amino acids. The CDR3 protein is CAWTSGTGGWELFF. In nucleotides, the CDR3 is TGTGCCTGGACTTCCGGGACAGGGGGATGGGAGCTGTTTTTT.